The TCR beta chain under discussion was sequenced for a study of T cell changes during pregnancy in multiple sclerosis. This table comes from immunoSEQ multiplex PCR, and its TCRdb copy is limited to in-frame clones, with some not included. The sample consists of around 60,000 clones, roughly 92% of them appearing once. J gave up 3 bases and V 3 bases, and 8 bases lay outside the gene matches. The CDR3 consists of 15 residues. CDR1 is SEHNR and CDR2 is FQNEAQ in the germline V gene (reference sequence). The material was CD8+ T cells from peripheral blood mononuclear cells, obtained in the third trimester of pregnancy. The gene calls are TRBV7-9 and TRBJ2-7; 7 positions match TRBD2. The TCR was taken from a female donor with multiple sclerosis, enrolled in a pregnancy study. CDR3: CASSFAYLADYEQYF. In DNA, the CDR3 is TGTGCCAGCAGCTTCGCGTATCTAGCGGACTACGAGCAGTACTTC. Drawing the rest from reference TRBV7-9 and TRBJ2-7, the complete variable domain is DTGVSQNPRHKITKRGQNVTFRCDPISEHNRLYWYRQTLGQGPEFLTYFQNEAQLEKSRLLSDRFSAERPKGSFSTLEIQRTEQGDSAMYLCASSFAYLADYEQYFGPGTRLTVT.